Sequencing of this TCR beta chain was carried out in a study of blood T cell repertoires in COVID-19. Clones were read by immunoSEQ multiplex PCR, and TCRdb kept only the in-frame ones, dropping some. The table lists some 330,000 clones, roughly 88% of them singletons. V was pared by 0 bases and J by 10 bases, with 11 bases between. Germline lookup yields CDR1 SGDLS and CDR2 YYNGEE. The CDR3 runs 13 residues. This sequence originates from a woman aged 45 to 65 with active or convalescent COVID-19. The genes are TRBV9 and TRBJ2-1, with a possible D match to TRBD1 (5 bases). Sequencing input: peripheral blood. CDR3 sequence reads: CASSVAPDREQFF. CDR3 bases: TGTGCCAGCAGCGTAGCCCCTGACAGAGAGCAGTTCTTC.